Listed below are T cell receptor beta chains from one sample, sequenced in a study of blood T cells in healthy people across ages. TCRdb re-called the 5' RACE reads through MiXCR, storing one row per CDR3 protein. Of nearly 1 million distinct CDR3 sequences in the sample, 51% are singletons; the top ten hold about 21%. The sequenced sample was blood. Every receptor here comes from an older woman in good health. Both conserved end residues are part of each CDR3. A D gene is named only where the DNA matches it firmly. Size values are once, few and many counts, or a class for expanded clones, and some rows have none.

>TRBV12-3/TRBV12-4|TRBD1|.|TRBJ2-3
TGTGCTTCACAGGACAGGGGGAGAGCAGATGCGGAATATTTT
CASQDRGRADAEYF
>TRBV6-1|.|.|TRBJ1-2
TGTGCCAGCAGTGAAGGTTGGCACCCCTATGGCTACACCTTC
CASSEGWHPYGYTF
>TRBV6-5|.|.|TRBJ2-3
TGTGCCAGCAGTTCTCTTCGAAGGAGTTGGGATACGCAGTATTTT
CASSSLRRSWDTQYF
>TRBV7-9|.|.|TRBJ1-6
TGTGCCAGCAGCCAGGGAGGGGGAGGATCACCCCTCCACTTT
CASSQGGGGSPLHF
>TRBV7-2|.|.|TRBJ2-3
TGTGCCAGCAGCTTAGAAGGGGGACTCCGCACAGATACGCAGTATTTT
CASSLEGGLRTDTQYF
>TRBV29-1|.|.|TRBJ2-1
TGCAGCGTTGATCGAACTAGTATCGATGAGCAGTTCTTC
CSVDRTSIDEQFF
>TRBV20-1|.|many|TRBJ2-1
TGCAGTGCTAGAGATGGGAATGAGCAGTTCTTC
CSARDGNEQFF
>TRBV27|TRBD2|once|TRBJ2-1
TGTGCCAGCAGCCGTCTAGCGGGAGGGCCCGATGAGCAGTTCTTC
CASSRLAGGPDEQFF
>TRBV4-1|.|.|TRBJ2-4
TGCGCCAGCAGCCAAGTCACTGTCCGTTTTTCACACCTCGCCAAAAACATTCAGTACTTC
CASSQVTVRFSHLAKNIQYF
>TRBV4-1|.|.|TRBJ2-4
TGCGCCAGCAGCCAAGGCCAAGCCCGAGGCGCGTCCAAAAACATTCAGTACTTC
CASSQGQARGASKNIQYF
>TRBV20-1|TRBD2|.|TRBJ2-7
TGCAGTGCTAGAGGACTAGCGGGAGATGGCGAGCAGTACTTC
CSARGLAGDGEQYF
>TRBV24-1|.|.|TRBJ2-3
TGTGCCACCAGTCGGCAGGGTGGAGATACGCAGTATTTT
CATSRQGGDTQYF
>TRBV6-5|.|.|TRBJ2-1
TGTGCCAGCAGTTACTCGATGGGGTACTCCTACAATGAGCAGTTCTTC
CASSYSMGYSYNEQFF
>TRBV4-1|.|few|TRBJ1-6
TGCGCCAGCAGCCAAGCCCCCTTTGACAGCGCCGATTCACCCCTCCACTTT
CASSQAPFDSADSPLHF
>TRBV6-5|TRBD2|.|TRBJ2-7
TGTGCCAGCAGTTACACGCCGGGACTACCCTTGGAGCAGTACTTC
CASSYTPGLPLEQYF
>TRBV7-2|.|.|TRBJ1-1
TGTGCCAGCAGACCACAGGCCCTCCTGAACACTGAAGCTTTCTTT
CASRPQALLNTEAFF
>TRBV10-3|TRBD2|few|TRBJ2-7
TGTGCCATCAGTGGGACGGCCCTAGCGGGAGGGTTTAGCTACGAGCAGTACTTC
CAISGTALAGGFSYEQYF
>TRBV7-2|TRBD2|few|TRBJ2-4
TGTGCCAGCAGCCCGACTAGCGGAATAGCCAAAAACATTCAGTACTTC
CASSPTSGIAKNIQYF
>TRBV5-6|.|.|TRBJ2-3
TGTGCCAGCAGCCCAGAAACAGGGTCTAGCACAGATACGCAGTATTTT
CASSPETGSSTDTQYF
>TRBV4-1|.|once|TRBJ2-1
TGCGCCAGCAGCCAACAGCTAGTAACGGCTAGCGAGCAGTTCTTC
CASSQQLVTASEQFF
>TRBV28|.|.|TRBJ2-7
TGTGCCAGCAGTCGAGGGGGGGTTACTTACGAGCAGTACTTC
CASSRGGVTYEQYF
>TRBV10-3|.|once|TRBJ2-7
TGTGCCATCAGTGAAGGGACAAGCCCCTACGAGCAGTACTTC
CAISEGTSPYEQYF
>TRBV20-1|.|.|TRBJ2-1
TGCAGTTCCGGGACCGGGCGAGACAATGAGCAGTTCTTC
CSSGTGRDNEQFF
>TRBV28|TRBD1|.|TRBJ2-1
TGTACCAGCAGCTCCTCCGGGACAGGGGGCTACAATGAGCAGTTCTTC
CTSSSSGTGGYNEQFF
>TRBV10-3|.|few|TRBJ2-5
TGTGCCATCAGACGGGACACCAAACCGAGCGAGACCCAGTACTTC
CAIRRDTKPSETQYF
>TRBV20-1|.|few|TRBJ2-1
TGCAGTGCTAGTTCTCAGGCTAGCCGTGAGCAGTTCTTC
CSASSQASREQFF
>TRBV6-1|.|.|TRBJ2-4
TGTGCCAGCAGTGTATCTAGGGAAGACTCCTACAATGAGCAGTACTTC
CASSVSREDSYNEQYF
>TRBV20-1|.|.|TRBJ2-7
TGCAGTGCCCTAATGGGCGGGATCTCCGAGCAGTACTTC
CSALMGGISEQYF
>TRBV27|.|.|TRBJ2-7
TGTGCCAGCAGTTTCGGGTCGACAGGGACTATCTACGAGCAGTACTTC
CASSFGSTGTIYEQYF
>TRBV6-5|TRBD2|.|TRBJ2-7
TGTGCCAGCACTCCCCGAGCGGGAGTTTACTACGAGCAGTACTTC
CASTPRAGVYYEQYF
>TRBV7-9|TRBD2|.|TRBJ2-6
TGTGCCATACCAGGGCTAGCGGCCTCTGGGGCCAACGTCCTGACTTTC
CAIPGLAASGANVLTF
>TRBV9|TRBD2|few|TRBJ2-7
TGTGCCAGCAGCGTAGCGGCGGGGGCCTACGAGCAGTACTTC
CASSVAAGAYEQYF
>TRBV29-1|.|many|TRBJ2-5
TGCAGCGTTGGGGGGGGACAGCGAAAAGAGAATCAAGAGACCCAGTACTTC
CSVGGGQRKENQETQYF
>TRBV3-1|TRBD2|.|TRBJ2-7
TGTGCCAGCGGCTCAATAGTAGCGGGAGCCTACGAGCAGTACTTC
CASGSIVAGAYEQYF
>TRBV20-1|.|once|TRBJ2-7
TGCAGTGCTAGTATGGCGGGGCTCTACGAGCAGTACTTC
CSASMAGLYEQYF
>TRBV7-9|.|.|TRBJ2-7
TGTGCCAGCGCACAGGCCCCCTACGAGCAGTACTTC
CASAQAPYEQYF
>TRBV7-2|.|.|TRBJ2-5
TGTGCCAGCAGCGCAACTAGATCCGAGCGGGTGACCCAGTACTTC
CASSATRSERVTQYF
>TRBV6-5|.|.|TRBJ2-2
TGTGCCAGCAGTTACTCGTTTCGGGATCGGCAGGCGAACACCGGGGAGCTGTTTTTT
CASSYSFRDRQANTGELFF
>TRBV6-5|TRBD2|.|TRBJ2-7
TGTGCCAGCAGTTATGCGGGGGATCTCTACGAGCAGTACTTC
CASSYAGDLYEQYF
>TRBV6-5|.|.|TRBJ2-7
TGTGCCAGCAGTTATGAGAGAAATACCCTCTGGAGCGAGCAGTACTTC
CASSYERNTLWSEQYF
>TRBV7-2|TRBD1|.|TRBJ2-3
TGTGCCAGCAGCCGATTCAGGGGGGATACGCAGTATTTT
CASSRFRGDTQYF